This T cell receptor beta chain was obtained from a study of T cells in Graves' hyperthyroidism and ophthalmopathy. Study information: Before treatment of any kind, peripheral blood was taken at initial diagnosis. Findings and caveats of the study: Blood also held most thyroid clonotypes expanded beyond 0.001.

Remarks on this clonotype: Antigen unknown.

The study left out patients who had uncontrolled infection, other autoimmune disease, pregnancy or lactation. Around 10 ml of fresh peripheral blood supplied the PBMCs. Amplified TCR beta CDR3 regions derived from RNA transcripts. With the HTBI primer set, the TCR CDR3 went through a first round of RT-PCR. Using its own MiXCR run on the multiplex PCR reads, TCRdb lists one record per CDR3 protein. The sample gives 500,000 to 750,000 distinct CDR3 sequences, approximately 14% of which show up once; about 7% is in the top ten. With V trimmed by 1 base and J by 3 bases, 11 bases remained unmatched. The germline CDR1 and CDR2 sequences are DFQATT and SNEGSKA (reference sequence). CDR3 length: 17 residues.

This receptor was obtained from a woman in her twenties or thirties with Graves' hyperthyroidism. The sample taken for sequencing was blood. The chain joins TRBV20-1 to TRBJ2-7, with 11 positions matching TRBD2. This CDR3 is CSARAPLKTSGNYEQYF. DNA of the CDR3: TGCAGTGCTAGAGCGCCCCTTAAGACTAGCGGGAACTACGAGCAGTACTTC.